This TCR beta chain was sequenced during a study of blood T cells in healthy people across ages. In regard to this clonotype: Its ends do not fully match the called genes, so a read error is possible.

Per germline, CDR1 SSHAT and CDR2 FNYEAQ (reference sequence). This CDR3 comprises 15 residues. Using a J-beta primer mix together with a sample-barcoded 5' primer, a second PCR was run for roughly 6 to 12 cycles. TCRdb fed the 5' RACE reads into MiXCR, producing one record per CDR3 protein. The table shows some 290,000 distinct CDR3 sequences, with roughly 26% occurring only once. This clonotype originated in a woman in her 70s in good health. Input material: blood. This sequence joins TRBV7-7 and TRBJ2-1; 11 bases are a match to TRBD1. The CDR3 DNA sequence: TGTGCTAGCAGGGCCGGGACAGGGGGTTTTAATGAGCAGTTCTTC. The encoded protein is CASRAGTGGFNEQFF.